A single sample gave rise to the 17 T cell receptor beta chains below, sequenced in a study of T-cell reconstitution after alpha-beta-depleted transplantation in children. The TCRbeta library incorporated unique molecular identifiers. TCRdb reprocessed the PCR reads via MiXCR and lists one record per CDR3 protein. The sample has some 130,000 distinct CDR3 sequences; around a tenth are singletons. This sample comprised PBMCs, mostly from graft donor cells, obtained 180 days after TCRalphabeta/CD19-depleted stem cell transplant. These receptors were collected from a girl less than two years old who had a stem cell transplant for combined immunodeficiency, so the T cells may come from the graft donor.

This clonotype has a handful of counts. CDR3 amino acids: CSARVWGSYNEQFF. The DNA for the CDR3 is TGCAGTGCTAGAGTTTGGGGTTCCTACAATGAGCAGTTCTTC. The J gene is TRBJ2-1, the V gene TRBV20-1; no firm D call. Germline-derived CDR1 and CDR2 are DFQATT and SNEGSKA (reference sequence). This CDR3 spans 14 amino acids. V was clipped by 1 base and J by 1 base, with 8 bases between them.

The chain is built from TRBV3-1 and TRBJ1-3; D is uncertain. V shed 4 bases and J shed 1 base, with 5 bases lying between them. There are 13 residues in the CDR3. Germline CDR1 reads LGHDT; CDR2 reads YNNKEL (reference sequence). The CDR3 here is CASSPPSGNTIYF. The CDR3 DNA follows: TGTGCCAGCAGCCCCCCTTCTGGAAACACCATATATTTT.

This clonotype was detected many times. The chain joins TRBV20-1 to TRBJ2-3, with D tentatively TRBD1 (6 bases). Germline lookup yields CDR1 DFQATT and CDR2 SNEGSKA (reference sequence). Trimming removed 6 bases at V and 0 bases at J, with 13 bases between. The CDR3 length is 14 residues. The CDR3: CSARDIPSTDTQYF. CDR3 DNA: TGCAGTGCCCGGGACATTCCTAGCACAGATACGCAGTATTTT.

There are many counts of this clonotype. This chain joins TRBV7-9 and TRBJ1-4; D remains unclear. The CDR3 is 17 amino acids. Trimming left V 5 bases short and J 2 bases short, with 18 bases between. The V gene's germline CDR1 is SEHNR and CDR2 FQNEAQ (reference sequence). The CDR3 DNA sequence: TGTGCCAGCAGCCGGTATAGAGGACGGATTACTAATGAAAAACTGTTTTTT. This sequence encodes CASSRYRGRITNEKLFF.

This clonotype was observed a few times. The chain has TRBV28 and TRBJ1-1; TRBD1 is a possible D gene (5 bases). Trimming shortened V by 3 bases and J by 2 bases, and 10 bases separated the two germline ends. This CDR3 is built from 14 residues. The germline gives CDR1 MDHEN, CDR2 SYDVKM. The CDR3, as DNA: TGTGCCAGCAGTTTGACGAGGGACAACACTGAAGCTTTCTTT. It specifies CASSLTRDNTEAFF.

This clonotype was seen more than once but under ten times. The gene calls are TRBV7-9 and TRBJ2-3; perhaps TRBD2 as D (6 bases). The CDR3 is made up of 16 amino acids. Between the trimmed V and J ends, which lost 5 bases and 0 bases, there was a span of 15 bases. Germline V CDR1 and CDR2: SEHNR, FQNEAQ (reference sequence). The CDR3 DNA is TGTGCCAGCAGCCAGGGTGCGGAGGGGAGCACAGATACGCAGTATTTT. It encodes CASSQGAEGSTDTQYF.

This clonotype was counted many times. The chain couples TRBV19 to TRBJ1-4; no clear D gene. This CDR3 comprises 12 residues. Per germline, CDR1 LNHDA and CDR2 SQIVND (reference sequence). Trimming removed 5 bases at V and 8 bases at J, with 9 bases between. The CDR3 here is CASSPRREKLFF. The CDR3 coding sequence is TGTGCCAGTAGTCCGAGAAGGGAAAAACTGTTTTTT.

This clonotype was seen a few times. This chain links TRBV18 with TRBJ2-7; D uncertain. Germline CDR1 reads KGHSH; CDR2 reads LQKENI. This CDR3 has 14 amino acids. Between the trimmed V and J ends, which lost 2 bases and 2 bases, there was a span of 10 bases. CDR3 DNA: TGTGCCAGCTCACCAGGTTCTAGTGCCTACGAGCAGTACTTC. It translates to CASSPGSSAYEQYF.

This clonotype was seen only a few times. The chain has TRBV20-1 and TRBJ2-3, with TRBD2 as a possible D gene (5 bases). The CDR3 sequence is 14 residues long. V gave up 4 bases and J gave up 3 bases, with 14 bases separating them. The germline CDR1 and CDR2 sequences are DFQATT and SNEGSKA (reference sequence). This CDR3 is CSATSWPGTDTQYF. In DNA, the CDR3 is TGCAGTGCTACTAGCTGGCCGGGTACAGATACGCAGTATTTT.

CDR3 in amino acids: CASSLMASGRGEQYF. The CDR3 bases are TGTGCCAGCAGCTTGATGGCTAGCGGGAGAGGGGAGCAGTACTTC. The chain has TRBV5-5 and TRBJ2-7, with 10 bases aligning to TRBD2. The CDR3 is made up of 15 amino acids. CDR1 is SGHKS, CDR2 YYEKEE, per germline (reference sequence). The J segment lost 7 bases and the V segment lost 1 base, leaving 8 bases of the junction unmatched.

This chain links TRBV5-3 with TRBJ2-2, with a tentative D call TRBD1 (6 bases). TRBV5-3 belongs to the ORF category, with a function that is uncertain. Between the trimmed V and J ends, which lost 8 bases and 7 bases, there was a span of 18 bases. The CDR3 sequence is 14 residues long. The CDR3 DNA sequence: TGTGCCAGGAACACTGGGGGCCTCAGCGGGGAGCTGTTTTTT. It translates to CARNTGGLSGELFF.

In its sample, this clonotype was seen many times. This chain joins TRBV12-3 or TRBV12-4 and TRBJ1-6; tentative D call: TRBD1 (6 bases). This CDR3 is 14 amino acids long. V gave up 3 bases and J gave up 9 bases, with 12 bases separating them. The CDR3 sequence: CASSFKGGPSPLHF. In DNA form, the CDR3 reads TGTGCCAGCAGTTTTAAGGGGGGCCCTTCACCCCTCCACTTT.

This clonotype was detected only a few times. This chain uses TRBV12-3 or TRBV12-4 with TRBJ2-5; 10 bases are shared with TRBD2. CDR3 length equals 14 residues. Losses at the gene ends were 7 bases for V and 7 bases for J; bases not matched to a gene: 9. The CDR3 here is CASTSGGAAGTQYF. In DNA form, the CDR3 reads TGTGCCAGCACCAGCGGGGGGGCAGCAGGGACCCAGTACTTC.

The gene calls are TRBV2 and TRBJ2-7, with D possibly being TRBD2 (6 bases). Germline V gene sequence: CDR1 SNHLY, CDR2 FYNNEI. Deletions cut 7 bases from V and 4 bases from J, with 11 bases between. The CDR3 consists of 12 residues. The CDR3, as DNA: TGTGCCAGCAAGGGAGGACCATACGAGCAGTACTTC. This sequence encodes CASKGGPYEQYF.

The chain couples TRBV30 to TRBJ1-4; D might be TRBD1 (5 bases). The CDR3 sequence is 13 residues long. The V end was cut by 2 bases, the J end by 3 bases, with 7 bases between. Germline CDR1 GTSNPN, CDR2 SVGIG (reference sequence). The CDR3 DNA is TGTGCCTGGAGTCAGGGTCCTAATGAAAAACTGTTTTTT. Translation gives CAWSQGPNEKLFF.

This clonotype was observed a handful of times. This chain joins TRBV7-9 and TRBJ2-2; D unclear. The V gene lost 1 base and the J gene lost 0 bases, with 6 bases spanning the gap. Germline CDR1 is SEHNR and CDR2 is FQNEAQ (reference sequence). CDR3 length equals 15 residues. Written as DNA, the CDR3 is TGTGCCAGCAGCTTAGGGGCCGCGAACACCGGGGAGCTGTTTTTT. Translated: CASSLGAANTGELFF.

This clonotype has a handful of counts. This rearrangement joins TRBV5-1 to TRBJ2-7; D is unclear. The CDR3 sequence is 9 residues long. The ends were cut back, 7 bases at V and 13 bases at J, with 12 bases in the middle. Germline assignment: CDR1 SGHRS and CDR2 YFSETQ. This chain's CDR3 is CASPPPFYF. CDR3 DNA sequence: TGCGCCAGCCCCCCCCCCTTTTACTTC. Filled out from reference TRBV5-1 and TRBJ2-7, the complete variable domain reads KAGVTQTPRYLIKTRGQQVTLSCSPISGHRSVSWYQQTPGQGLQFLFEYFSETQRNKGNFPGRFSGRQFSNSRSEMNVSTLELGDSALYLCASPPPFYFGPGTRLTVT.